This paragraph reports one TCR beta chain. After removal of 2 bases from V and 8 bases from J, the junction contained 8 bases not matched to a gene. CDR1 and CDR2 from the germline V gene are MDHEN and SYDVKM. The CDR3 runs to 14 residues. In the study's own analysis: Reference gene primer amplification yielded estimated nucleated cell counts. Some clones are missing from TCRdb's copy, which holds only in-frame ones; the method was immunoSEQ multiplex PCR. Clonal size and the V and J genes are those of that table, whereas D and trimming came from the DNA. The sample includes some 360,000 clones, over 85% seen only once; the top ten take roughly 4%. The source of the sample is a study of blood T cell repertoires in COVID-19.

Material for sequencing was peripheral blood. This sequence was found in a woman aged 60 to 75 with COVID-19, enrolled during active disease. The chain combines TRBV28 with TRBJ1-2; 7 bases fit TRBD1. CDR3 bases: TGTGCCAGCAGTTTAGCCTGGACAGGAGGGGGCTACACCTTC. Its protein is CASSLAWTGGGYTF.